Presented here are 20 T cell receptor beta chains from one specimen sequenced in a study of T cells in Graves' hyperthyroidism and ophthalmopathy. Amplification yielded TCR beta CDR3 regions, with RNA transcripts as the source. A set of HTBI primers served as the primers for a first-round RT-PCR of the TCR CDR3. TCRdb redid the calling of the multiplex PCR reads with MiXCR, one entry per CDR3 protein. In the table there are hundreds of thousands of distinct CDR3 sequences, about two fifths of which are singletons. The sequenced material came from blood. The receptors were gathered from a man aged 18-30 years with Graves' hyperthyroidism.

This clonotype was found a few times. V gene TRBV20-1 combines with J gene TRBJ1-2; 7 bases agree with TRBD1. This CDR3 is 15 amino acids long. Germline CDR1 DFQATT, CDR2 SNEGSKA (reference sequence). With V trimmed by 1 base and J by 4 bases, 9 bases remained unmatched. The chain's CDR3 is CSARVEGGQIYGYTF. DNA for the CDR3: TGCAGTGCTAGAGTTGAGGGGGGACAGATCTATGGCTACACCTTC.

This chain links TRBV20-1 with TRBJ1-1, with 7 positions matching TRBD1. The V gene end was trimmed by 5 bases and the J gene end by 7 bases; junction bases not matched to a gene: 7. Per the germline V gene, CDR1 is DFQATT and CDR2 is SNEGSKA (reference sequence). The CDR3 totals 12 residues. The CDR3 loop reads CSAPRDSNEAFF. As DNA, the CDR3 is TGCAGTGCTCCTCGGGACAGTAATGAAGCTTTCTTT.

The chain uses TRBV2 and TRBJ1-2; 8 bases line up with TRBD1. CDR1 SNHLY and CDR2 FYNNEI come from the germline V gene. This CDR3 comprises 14 residues. The ends lost 6 bases at V and 6 bases at J; junction bases unmatched: 9. CDR3 nucleotide sequence: TGTGCCAGCAGATGGGACAGGAATAGCAATGGCTACACCTTC. Amino acid sequence: CASRWDRNSNGYTF.

The chain combines TRBV19 with TRBJ1-4; D is undetermined. The CDR3 is made up of 15 amino acids. From germline, CDR1 is LNHDA and CDR2 SQIVND (reference sequence). V lost 4 bases and J lost 0, with 9 bases in between. The CDR3 region is CASSSPGATNEKLFF. The CDR3 DNA is TGTGCCAGTAGTAGCCCAGGTGCAACTAATGAAAAACTGTTTTTT.

V and J are TRBV29-1 and TRBJ2-5; D call uncertain. Per the germline V gene, CDR1 is SQVTM and CDR2 is ANQGSEA. CDR3 size: 12 residues. Trimming cost V 2 bases and J 5 bases, with 9 bases left between them. Written as DNA, the CDR3 is TGCAGCGTTGAAAAGGTTAGGGAGACCCAGTACTTC. This encodes CSVEKVRETQYF.

The rearrangement joins TRBV6-1 to TRBJ1-1; D is undetermined. CDR3 length: 13 amino acids. V lost 5 bases to trimming and J lost 1 base, with 8 bases between them. The V gene's germline CDR1 is MNHNS and CDR2 SASEGT. The CDR3 nucleotides are TGTGCCAGCAGTTGGGCGCGGAACACTGAAGCTTTCTTT. This translates into CASSWARNTEAFF.

The rearrangement uses TRBV20-1 and TRBJ1-2, with D unclear. V lost 3 bases, J lost 2 bases, and 7 bases lay in between. This CDR3 contains 12 residues. Germline lookup yields CDR1 DFQATT and CDR2 SNEGSKA (reference sequence). The CDR3 DNA is TGCAGTGCTAGTTCGGAGAACTATGGCTACACCTTC. Residues: CSASSENYGYTF.

For this clonotype: Compared with germline, one end of the junction differs, possibly owing to a read error. Here the CDR3 reads CASSPDWAGGETRYF. CDR3 DNA sequence: TGTGCCAGCAGCCCCGACTGGGCGGGGGGCGAGACCCGGTACTTC. The chain uses TRBV4-2 and TRBJ2-5; 8 bases line up with TRBD2. CDR3 size: 15 residues. Looked up from germline, CDR1 is LGHNA and CDR2 is YNFKEQ.

The gene calls are TRBV25-1 and TRBJ2-3; 8 bases are shared with TRBD1. V shed 8 bases, J shed 4 bases, and the junction held 8 bases outside the gene matches. Looked up from germline, CDR1 is MGHDK and CDR2 is SYGVNS. The CDR3 is made up of 14 amino acids. Here the CDR3 DNA reads TGTGCCAGCGGGTGGACAGGGTTCCCAGATACGCAGTATTTT. It is translated as CASGWTGFPDTQYF.

V is TRBV29-1 and J is TRBJ2-5; D assignment may be TRBD1 or TRBD2 (5 bases each). V was pared by 8 bases and J by 1 base, with 11 bases between. The CDR3 contains 12 residues. Germline CDR1 is SQVTM and CDR2 is ANQGSEA. This chain's CDR3 is CSPWDGQETQYF. The CDR3, as DNA: TGCAGCCCATGGGACGGCCAAGAGACCCAGTACTTC. The full variable domain, its missing parts supplied by reference TRBV29-1 and TRBJ2-5, is SAVISQKPSRDICQRGTSLTIQCQVDSQVTMMFWYRQQPGQSLTLIATANQGSEATYESGFVIDKFPISRPNLTFSTLTVSNMSPEDSSIYLCSPWDGQETQYFGPGTRLLVL.

This clonotype was picked up many times. The J gene is TRBJ1-5, the V gene TRBV29-1; D uncertain. The CDR3 spans 13 residues. Germline V gives CDR1 SQVTM, CDR2 ANQGSEA. The V end lost 6 bases, the J end lost 5 bases, and 14 bases lay between the germline ends. CDR3 loop: CSVATTPDQPQHF. The CDR3 DNA reads as TGCAGCGTCGCAACCACCCCCGATCAGCCCCAGCATTTT.

The J gene is TRBJ2-7, the V gene TRBV7-2; D is unresolved. V dropped 5 bases and J dropped 3 bases, with 20 bases sitting between them. Germline loops: CDR1 SGHTA, CDR2 FQGNSA. The CDR3 is 16 residues long. The CDR3 loop is CASSPAVGLEYYEQYF. The DNA for the CDR3 is TGTGCCAGCAGCCCAGCAGTTGGGTTAGAATACTACGAGCAGTACTTC. Variable domain in full (rest from reference TRBV7-2 and TRBJ2-7): GAGVSQSPSNKVTEKGKDVELRCDPISGHTALYWYRQSLGQGLEFLIYFQGNSAPDKSGLPSDRFSAERTGGSVSTLTIQRTQQEDSAVYLCASSPAVGLEYYEQYFGPGTRLTVT.

The chain employs TRBV7-3 and TRBJ2-2; the match to TRBD2 covers 14 bases. CDR3 length: 18 residues. V trimming: 5 bases; J trimming: 6 bases; junction bases outside the gene matches: 11. From germline, CDR1 is SGHTA and CDR2 FQGTGA. The CDR3 spells CASSPGTSGRGPPGELFF. The CDR3 DNA is TGTGCCAGCAGCCCAGGGACTAGCGGGAGAGGCCCCCCCGGGGAGCTGTTTTTT.

V is TRBV7-2 and J is TRBJ1-1, with D possibly TRBD1 on 6 matching bases. V was trimmed by 6 bases and J by 2 bases, leaving 19 bases between them. Per the germline V gene, CDR1 is SGHTA and CDR2 is FQGNSA. This CDR3 is built from 16 residues. The CDR3 DNA follows: TGTGCCAGCAGTTTATGGGGACACAGTAGAAACACTGAAGCTTTCTTT. It yields the protein CASSLWGHSRNTEAFF.

This clonotype appeared a few times. The chain couples TRBV5-4 to TRBJ1-6; D possibly corresponds to TRBD1 (5 bases). The CDR3 is made up of 13 amino acids. Germline-derived CDR1 and CDR2 are SGHNT and YYREEE (reference sequence). V gave up 4 bases and J gave up 11 bases, with 13 bases separating them. The CDR3 region has the DNA TGTGCCAGCAGCGCCCGGGACTCCACACCCCTCCACTTT. Its protein is CASSARDSTPLHF.

The chain combines TRBV20-1 with TRBJ2-7; 7 bases map to TRBD2. The CDR3 consists of 16 residues. CDR1 is DFQATT and CDR2 is SNEGSKA in the germline V gene (reference sequence). The V and J ends lost 3 bases and 6 bases, in that order; junction bases with no gene match: 17. The chain's CDR3 is CSARERAGDARVEQYF. CDR3 sequence (DNA): TGCAGTGCTAGGGAACGGGCGGGAGATGCCAGGGTCGAGCAGTACTTC.

This clonotype has a handful of counts. The V and J genes are TRBV6-5 and TRBJ1-6; D not resolved. This CDR3 is built from 16 residues. The germline CDR1 and CDR2 sequences are MNHEY and SVGAGI. Trimming pared 0 bases from V and 8 bases from J, leaving 14 bases between. CDR3 in DNA: TGTGCCAGCAGTTACTCGACTCGGGCAGGAGATTCACCCCTCCACTTT. Translated, it gives CASSYSTRAGDSPLHF.

This clonotype was seen only a few times. CDR3 amino acids: CSARDALRSGNTIYF. CDR3 DNA: TGCAGTGCTAGAGATGCCCTCAGATCTGGAAACACCATATATTTT. This chain joins TRBV20-1 and TRBJ1-3; no firm D call. Looked up from germline, CDR1 is DFQATT and CDR2 is SNEGSKA (reference sequence). The CDR3 loop spans 15 amino acids. V was clipped by 0 bases and J by 1 base, with 10 bases between them.

This clonotype was seen ten or more times. The CDR3 nucleotides read TGTGCCAGCAGCTTAGCCTCGGGCAATCAGCCCCAGCATTTT. Encoded protein: CASSLASGNQPQHF. The rearrangement joins TRBV7-9 to TRBJ1-5; no clear D. Germline assignment: CDR1 SEHNR and CDR2 FQNEAQ (reference sequence). This CDR3 is built from 14 residues. Between the trimmed V and J ends, which lost 0 bases and 2 bases, there was a span of 5 bases. The full variable domain, its missing parts supplied by reference TRBV7-9 and TRBJ1-5, is DTGVSQNPRHKITKRGQNVTFRCDPISEHNRLYWYRQTLGQGPEFLTYFQNEAQLEKSRLLSDRFSAERPKGSFSTLEIQRTEQGDSAMYLCASSLASGNQPQHFGDGTRLSIL.

This clonotype came up a few times. The rearrangement links TRBV7-8 to TRBJ1-1, with D unclear. The germline CDR1 and CDR2 sequences are SGHVS and FQNEAQ. Trimming cost V 0 bases and J 0 bases, with 8 bases left between them. This CDR3 has 15 amino acids. CDR3 loop: CASSLAPVMNTEAFF. The CDR3 DNA sequence: TGTGCCAGCAGCTTAGCCCCAGTAATGAACACTGAAGCTTTCTTT.